Following are 27 T cell receptor beta chains from one sample sequenced in a study of blood T cell repertoires in COVID-19. The data were produced by immunoSEQ multiplex PCR, yet TCRdb's version contains in-frame clones alone and is incomplete. Among 540,000 or so clones listed, 85% to 90% were seen once. Sequenced sample: peripheral blood. The receptors were sampled from a woman aged 45-65 years with COVID-19, enrolled during active disease.

V gene TRBV6-1 combines with J gene TRBJ2-7; 7 bases agree with TRBD1. Per germline, CDR1 MNHNS and CDR2 SASEGT. This CDR3 has 15 residues. The V gene end was trimmed by 1 base and the J gene end by 9 bases; junction bases not matched to a gene: 12. Written as DNA, the CDR3 is TGTGCCAGCAGTGAAGGTGGAAGGGGGCTATTCAGGCAGTACTTC. It codes for CASSEGGRGLFRQYF.

This chain uses TRBV11-3 with TRBJ2-7; D is unclear. The CDR3 totals 12 residues. Germline-derived CDR1 and CDR2 are SGHNT and YENEEA. The ends were cut back, 3 bases at V and 5 bases at J, with 8 bases in the middle. The CDR3 loop is CASSFDRDEQYF. For the CDR3, the DNA is TGTGCCAGCAGCTTCGATCGGGACGAGCAGTACTTC.

The chain recombines TRBV11-2 with TRBJ2-2, with unresolved D. The V gene's germline CDR1 is SGHAT and CDR2 FQNNGV. V was cut by 2 bases and J by 5 bases, with 6 bases left in between. The CDR3 extends over 13 amino acids. CDR3 sequence (DNA): TGTGCCAGCAGCTTAATTAGTACCGGGGAGCTGTTTTTT. It yields the protein CASSLISTGELFF.

This clone has just a few counts. This chain joins TRBV7-8 and TRBJ1-1; 9 bases are shared with TRBD1. J gave up 4 bases and V 6 bases, and 12 bases lay outside the gene matches. CDR3 length: 16 amino acids. The germline CDR1 and CDR2 sequences are SGHVS and FQNEAQ. The CDR3 region has the DNA TGTGCCAGCAGACCTACAGGGGGCGTTTTGGTCACTGAAGCTTTCTTT. Protein product: CASRPTGGVLVTEAFF.

This rearrangement joins TRBV30 to TRBJ1-2; the D is unclear. Deletions cut 4 bases from V and 2 bases from J, with 8 bases between. The CDR3 totals 12 residues. Germline CDR1 reads GTSNPN; CDR2 reads SVGIG (reference sequence). The CDR3 spells CAWNTGNYGYTF. CDR3 in DNA: TGTGCCTGGAATACGGGGAACTATGGCTACACCTTC.

V is TRBV18 and J is TRBJ2-3, with TRBD1 as a possible D gene (6 bases). Germline assignment: CDR1 KGHSH and CDR2 LQKENI. The CDR3 is 14 residues long. V gave up 6 bases and J gave up 2 bases, with 12 bases separating them. The CDR3, as DNA: TGTGCCAGCTCGCACAGGGACCTCACAGATACGCAGTATTTT. Translation: CASSHRDLTDTQYF.

This clone was recorded only once. This specimen includes other DNA sequences encoding the same CDR3. This chain connects TRBV6-1 to TRBJ2-5; 7 bases agree with TRBD2. Germline CDR1 MNHNS, CDR2 SASEGT. J was trimmed by 5 bases and V by 2 bases; bases with no gene match: 5. CDR3 length: 14 residues. CDR3 DNA sequence: TGTGCCAGCAGTGAATCGGGGGGTGGGGAGACCCAGTACTTC. It encodes CASSESGGGETQYF.

Concerning this clone: Within the sample, other DNA sequences also encode this same CDR3. The chain couples TRBV6-5 to TRBJ1-5; D gene ambiguous. The CDR3 is 15 residues long. In germline, CDR1 is MNHEY, CDR2 SVGAGI. Trimming left V 0 bases short and J 0 bases short, with 6 bases between. CDR3 coding DNA: TGTGCCAGCAGTTACTCGAGGTATAGCAATCAGCCCCAGCATTTT. Protein product: CASSYSRYSNQPQHF.

This clone showed up just a few times. The chain uses TRBV15 and TRBJ1-2; the D is unclear. The CDR3 has 13 amino acids. Germline loops: CDR1 LNHNV, CDR2 YYDKDF (reference sequence). V was pared by 5 bases and J by 4 bases, with 11 bases between. In nucleotides, the CDR3 is TGTGCCACCAGCGGGAGCAGACTCTATGGCTACACCTTC. It is translated as CATSGSRLYGYTF.

The chain combines TRBV3-1 (or the pseudogene TRBV3-2) with TRBJ1-1, with 7 bases matching TRBD1. V gave up 4 bases and J gave up 6 bases; unmatched junction bases: 8. The germline V gene encodes CDR1 LGHDT and CDR2 YNNKEL (reference sequence). The CDR3 loop spans 14 amino acids. This CDR3 reads CASSLTRGTAEAFF. CDR3 DNA sequence: TGTGCCAGCAGCCTAACCAGGGGGACTGCTGAAGCTTTCTTT.

The V call is TRBV2, the J call TRBJ2-1; D is perhaps TRBD2 (5 bases). Germline V gene sequence: CDR1 SNHLY, CDR2 FYNNEI. The V and J ends lost 7 bases and 2 bases respectively, with 9 bases between them. This CDR3 is 13 amino acids long. CDR3 DNA sequence: TGTGCCAGCAAGGACTCAACCTACAATGAGCAGTTCTTC. This codes for CASKDSTYNEQFF.

V usage is TRBV4-1 and J usage is TRBJ1-6; 9 bases agree with TRBD1. The CDR3 length is 15 residues. The germline V gene encodes CDR1 MGHRA and CDR2 YSYEKL. The trim removed 0 bases at V and 8 bases at J, leaving 2 bases unmatched. The DNA for the CDR3 is TGCGCCAGCAGCCAAGACGGACAGGGGTATTCACCCCTCCACTTT. It specifies CASSQDGQGYSPLHF.

This sequence joins TRBV5-1 and TRBJ1-6, with D perhaps TRBD1 (5 bases). The V and J ends lost 0 bases and 7 bases respectively, with 11 bases between them. The germline V gene encodes CDR1 SGHRS and CDR2 YFSETQ. The CDR3 sequence is 15 residues long. CDR3 amino acids: CASSLAMGGNSPLHF. The CDR3 DNA reads as TGCGCCAGCAGCTTGGCCATGGGGGGAAATTCACCCCTCCACTTT.

J is TRBJ2-3 and V is TRBV9; D gene uncertain. V shed 0 bases and J shed 6 bases, with 14 bases lying between them. Germline CDR1 SGDLS, CDR2 YYNGEE. The CDR3 consists of 15 residues. The CDR3, as DNA: TGTGCCAGCAGCGTAGTTGGAAGCTGGAGTGATACGCAGTATTTT. It translates to CASSVVGSWSDTQYF.

The V and J genes are TRBV3-1 (or the pseudogene TRBV3-2) and TRBJ1-1, with no clear D. The CDR3 has 15 residues. The V end was cut by 1 base, the J end by 1 base, with 10 bases between. From germline, CDR1 is LGHDT and CDR2 YNNKEL (reference sequence). This CDR3 is CASSQVAASNTEAFF. CDR3 bases: TGTGCCAGCAGCCAAGTCGCGGCTTCGAACACTGAAGCTTTCTTT.

This chain connects TRBV4-1 to TRBJ1-6; weak D call: TRBD1 (5 bases). CDR1 is MGHRA, CDR2 YSYEKL, per germline. V lost 0 bases to trimming and J lost 7 bases, with 13 bases between them. The CDR3 spans 16 residues. The CDR3 bases are TGCGCCAGCAGCCAAGATCCGCACAGGATAAATTCACCCCTCCACTTT. It yields the protein CASSQDPHRINSPLHF.

This chain uses TRBV5-1 with TRBJ1-1, with 7 bases matching TRBD1. The CDR3 totals 15 residues. Germline CDR1 is SGHRS and CDR2 is YFSETQ. With V trimmed by 0 bases and J by 6 bases, 8 bases remained unmatched. CDR3 sequence reads: CASSLAGTAASEAFF. The CDR3 nucleotides are TGCGCCAGCAGCTTGGCAGGGACAGCAGCCTCTGAAGCTTTCTTT.

This chain uses TRBV6-5 with TRBJ1-6; TRBD1 might be the D (5 bases). V lost 6 bases and J 6 bases, leaving 15 bases between the germline ends. Germline assignment: CDR1 MNHEY and CDR2 SVGAGI. This CDR3 has 15 amino acids. The CDR3 spells CASSPDHRFNSPLHF. CDR3 in DNA: TGTGCCAGCAGCCCAGACCACAGGTTTAATTCACCCCTCCACTTT.

The DNA of the CDR3 is TGTGCCAGCAGCATGCGGACAGTTGCAACTAATGAAAAACTGTTTTTT. Protein product: CASSMRTVATNEKLFF. The chain is built from TRBV13 and TRBJ1-4, with D maybe TRBD1 (6 bases). Per the germline V gene, CDR1 is PRHDT and CDR2 is FYEKMQ (reference sequence). The CDR3 has 16 amino acids. Between the trimmed V and J ends, which lost 5 bases and 0 bases, there was a span of 13 bases.

V gene TRBV30 combines with J gene TRBJ2-2, with a tentative D call TRBD2 (6 bases). CDR3 size: 13 residues. Germline-derived CDR1 and CDR2 are GTSNPN and SVGIG (reference sequence). Between the trimmed V and J ends, which lost 5 bases and 3 bases, there was a span of 10 bases. The CDR3 bases are TGTGCCTGGTTCTGGGAGGACACCGGGGAGCTGTTTTTT. Its translation is CAWFWEDTGELFF.

The chain couples TRBV30 to TRBJ2-3, with 8 positions matching TRBD2. This CDR3 comprises 15 residues. From germline, CDR1 is GTSNPN and CDR2 SVGIG (reference sequence). The ends lost 0 bases at V and 5 bases at J; junction bases unmatched: 7. Written as DNA, the CDR3 is TGTGCCTGGAGTGTACGGGACGGGGGGGAAGATACGCAGTATTTT. It specifies CAWSVRDGGEDTQYF.

This clone was recorded once. The chain couples TRBV5-1 to TRBJ2-7; TRBD1 might be the D (6 bases). The CDR3 is 13 residues long. In germline, CDR1 is SGHRS, CDR2 YFSETQ. Trimming took 3 bases from V and 1 from J, leaving 8 bases between them. The CDR3 DNA reads as TGCGCCAGCAGCTCCAGGGGTTCCTACGAGCAGTACTTC. This gives the protein CASSSRGSYEQYF. Supplemented by reference TRBV5-1 and TRBJ2-7, the full variable domain reads KAGVTQTPRYLIKTRGQQVTLSCSPISGHRSVSWYQQTPGQGLQFLFEYFSETQRNKGNFPGRFSGRQFSNSRSEMNVSTLELGDSALYLCASSSRGSYEQYFGPGTRLTVT.

The rearrangement links TRBV10-3 to TRBJ2-3; 8 bases line up with TRBD2. The CDR3 covers 17 residues. V shed 0 bases and J 5 bases; nucleotides not matched to a gene: 10. Germline CDR1 and CDR2: ENHRY and SYGVKD. The CDR3 sequence is CAISESKVAGTLDTQYF. CDR3 DNA sequence: TGTGCCATCAGTGAGTCGAAAGTAGCGGGGACCTTAGATACGCAGTATTTT.

This clone was counted only a few times. The rearrangement uses TRBV2 and TRBJ1-3; 10 nucleotides agree with TRBD1. From germline, CDR1 is SNHLY and CDR2 FYNNEI. V lost 5 bases and J lost 2; bases outside the gene matches: 6. This CDR3 contains 16 residues. The CDR3, as DNA: TGTGCCAGCAGTCTCAAGGGACAGGGGACTGGAAACACCATATATTTT. This encodes CASSLKGQGTGNTIYF.

The chain carries TRBV7-2 and TRBJ1-3; D might be TRBD1 (6 bases). The CDR3 loop spans 14 amino acids. Germline loops: CDR1 SGHTA, CDR2 FQGNSA. The V end was cut by 6 bases, the J end by 1 base, with 10 bases between. CDR3 region: CASSVQGSGNTIYF. The CDR3 DNA follows: TGTGCCAGCAGTGTACAGGGTTCTGGAAACACCATATATTTT.

The chain uses TRBV30 and TRBJ1-2; a possible D gene is TRBD1 (5 bases). This CDR3 has 14 residues. Germline values: CDR1 GTSNPN, CDR2 SVGIG (reference sequence). V shed 1 base and J shed 4 bases, with 13 bases lying between them. CDR3 sequence reads: CAWSAGEASYGYTF. In nucleotides, the CDR3 is TGTGCCTGGAGTGCGGGGGAGGCATCCTATGGCTACACCTTC.

V is TRBV11-2 and J is TRBJ1-1; D unresolved. V was cut by 5 bases and J by 4 bases, with 5 bases left in between. Germline V gene sequence: CDR1 SGHAT, CDR2 FQNNGV. The CDR3 length is 11 residues. CDR3 amino acids: CASSPFTEAFF. The CDR3 region has the DNA TGTGCCAGCAGCCCTTTCACTGAAGCTTTCTTT.